This passage covers 29 T cell receptor beta chains from one sample sequenced in a study of T-cell memory formation after mild COVID-19. TCRdb re-derived calls from the 5' RACE reads in MiXCR, one entry per CDR3 protein. The table lists around 300,000 distinct CDR3 sequences, 13% of them singletons. What was sequenced was PBMCs or a T cell subset sorted from them (not recorded which). Receptors originate from a young man who had mild COVID-19 (a few samples of this study predate the infection). Cell type and time point are not known.

This clonotype was seen a few times. This chain uses TRBV6-1 with TRBJ2-5, with TRBD1 identical over 7 bases. Trimming removed 1 base from V and 2 bases from J; junction bases left unmatched: 4. Germline assignment: CDR1 MNHNS and CDR2 SASEGT. CDR3 length: 15 amino acids. CDR3 coding DNA: TGTGCCAGCAGTGAAGTGGGGGACAGTCAAGAGACCCAGTACTTC. Protein sequence: CASSEVGDSQETQYF.

This clonotype appeared a few times. J is TRBJ1-1 and V is TRBV18; D unclear. CDR3 length: 15 residues. V lost 5 bases, J lost 5 bases, and 18 bases lay in between. Germline CDR1 reads KGHSH; CDR2 reads LQKENI. CDR3 residues: CASSSQEGRETEAFF. In DNA, the CDR3 is TGTGCCAGCTCATCTCAGGAGGGTAGGGAAACTGAAGCTTTCTTT.

This clonotype was seen a handful of times. The chain has TRBV7-9 and TRBJ1-5; the match to TRBD1 covers 9 bases. The germline gives CDR1 SEHNR, CDR2 FQNEAQ (reference sequence). J lost 4 bases, V lost 4 bases, and 2 bases had no gene match. This CDR3 is 14 amino acids long. DNA of the CDR3: TGTGCCAGCAGCTGGACAGGGGAAAATCAGCCCCAGCATTTT. This encodes CASSWTGENQPQHF. Drawing the rest from reference TRBV7-9 and TRBJ1-5, the complete variable domain is DTGVSQNPRHKITKRGQNVTFRCDPISEHNRLYWYRQTLGQGPEFLTYFQNEAQLEKSRLLSDRFSAERPKGSFSTLEIQRTEQGDSAMYLCASSWTGENQPQHFGDGTRLSIL.

The chain has TRBV12-3 or TRBV12-4 and TRBJ2-2, with 8 bases aligning to TRBD2. The J segment lost 3 bases and the V segment lost 7 bases, leaving 13 bases of the junction unmatched. The CDR3 is 17 amino acids. The CDR3 DNA reads TGTGCCAGCACCCTTTCACCCGGGGGGGATCACACCGGGGAGCTGTTTTTT. This sequence encodes CASTLSPGGDHTGELFF.

This chain links TRBV7-9 with TRBJ2-5, with TRBD2 as a possible D gene (5 bases). This CDR3 region has 14 residues. The V end was cut by 1 base, the J end by 2 bases, with 8 bases between. In germline, CDR1 is SEHNR, CDR2 FQNEAQ (reference sequence). DNA for the CDR3: TGTGCCAGCAGCTTAGGAGGGCAGCAAGAGACCCAGTACTTC. Translation: CASSLGGQQETQYF.

The chain carries TRBV15 and TRBJ2-5, with TRBD1 identical over 9 bases. V gave up 5 bases and J gave up 3 bases; unmatched junction bases: 7. Germline values: CDR1 LNHNV, CDR2 YYDKDF (reference sequence). The CDR3 is 15 residues long. CDR3 sequence reads: CATSADRGAEETQYF. In DNA form, the CDR3 reads TGTGCCACCAGCGCCGACAGGGGGGCTGAAGAGACCCAGTACTTC.

This clonotype was recorded a few times. This sequence joins TRBV29-1 and TRBJ1-1, with TRBD1 matching over 7 bases. Germline trimming cut 4 bases from V and 0 bases from J; bases unmatched to any gene: 5. Germline V gives CDR1 SQVTM, CDR2 ANQGSEA. The CDR3 runs 14 residues. The DNA for the CDR3 is TGCAGCGTTGCGGGGACAGAGATGAACACTGAAGCTTTCTTT. Translating gives CSVAGTEMNTEAFF.

This clonotype was detected a few times. The V gene is TRBV7-3, the J gene TRBJ2-1, with D perhaps matching TRBD2 (5 bases). Germline V gene sequence: CDR1 SGHTA, CDR2 FQGTGA. This CDR3 comprises 13 residues. V lost 5 bases, J lost 9 bases, and 14 bases lay in between. CDR3 coding DNA: TGTGCCAGCAGCCGATCCCGGGATGTTGAGCAGTTCTTC. As protein: CASSRSRDVEQFF.

The rearrangement joins TRBV5-1 to TRBJ2-3; either TRBD1 or TRBD2 may fit D (5 bases each). CDR1 is SGHRS and CDR2 is YFSETQ in the germline V gene. The CDR3 contains 13 residues. Trimming removed 2 bases from V and 3 bases from J, with 7 bases in between. This chain's CDR3 is CASSLWGTDTQYF. CDR3 DNA sequence: TGCGCCAGCAGCTTATGGGGGACAGATACGCAGTATTTT.

This clonotype was detected ten times or more. The CDR3 DNA reads as TGCGCCAGCACCCTAGGAGGCACAGATACGCAGTATTTT. It specifies CASTLGGTDTQYF. V and J are TRBV5-1 and TRBJ2-3; D gene unclear. Trimming took 6 bases from V and 1 from J, leaving 9 bases between them. Germline CDR1 and CDR2: SGHRS and YFSETQ. The CDR3 sequence is 13 residues long.

The rearrangement uses TRBV3-1 and TRBJ2-3; TRBD2 matches 9 bases. Germline-derived CDR1 and CDR2 are LGHDT and YNNKEL (reference sequence). Unmatched junction bases numbered 6, after V lost 0 bases and J lost 2 bases. CDR3 size: 17 residues. CDR3 DNA sequence: TGTGCCAGCAGCCAAGAGGATTCTAGCGGGGCCACAGATACGCAGTATTTT. Its protein product is CASSQEDSSGATDTQYF.

At least ten counts were recorded for this clonotype. The V call is TRBV4-1, the J call TRBJ2-4, with D tentatively TRBD2 (6 bases). Germline CDR1 and CDR2: MGHRA and YSYEKL. V was clipped by 1 base and J by 0 bases, with 7 bases between them. The CDR3 is made up of 15 amino acids. CDR3 in DNA: TGCGCCAGCAGCCAAGGGAGGGTAGCCAAAAACATTCAGTACTTC. Protein: CASSQGRVAKNIQYF.

This clonotype was observed a handful of times. The chain has TRBV7-9 and TRBJ2-2; TRBD2 aligns across 9 bases. With V trimmed by 7 bases and J by 1 base, 10 bases remained unmatched. CDR1 and CDR2 (germline): SEHNR, FQNEAQ (reference sequence). The CDR3 is 17 residues long. CDR3 loop: CASIGSSGGENTGELFF. In DNA form, the CDR3 reads TGTGCCAGCATCGGGAGTAGCGGGGGTGAGAACACCGGGGAGCTGTTTTTT.

The V gene is TRBV4-3, the J gene TRBJ1-5, with TRBD1 as a possible D gene (5 bases). Germline V gene data show CDR1 as LGHNA and CDR2 as YSLEER. V lost 1 base, J lost 4 bases, and 8 bases lay in between. This CDR3 is built from 14 residues. The CDR3 sequence is CASSQGEGNQPQHF. Written as DNA, the CDR3 is TGCGCCAGCAGCCAAGGGGAGGGGAATCAGCCCCAGCATTTT.

This clonotype has more than one count but fewer than ten. The chain recombines TRBV12-3 or TRBV12-4 with TRBJ2-3; 10 positions match TRBD1. CDR3 length: 13 residues. V was clipped by 2 bases and J by 12 bases; unmatched bases: 5. This CDR3 is CASSLQTGGAQYF. The DNA of the CDR3 is TGTGCCAGCAGTTTACAGACAGGGGGCGCTCAGTATTTT.

This clonotype showed up just a few times. The chain combines TRBV7-2 with TRBJ1-5; weak D call: TRBD1 (6 bases). The germline V gene has CDR1 SGHTA and CDR2 FQGNSA. V was clipped by 4 bases and J by 5 bases, with 9 bases between them. CDR3 length: 13 residues. CDR3 DNA: TGTGCCAGCAGCTCATACAGGGATCAGCCCCAGCATTTT. Amino acids: CASSSYRDQPQHF.

This clonotype was counted many times. The chain joins TRBV12-3 or TRBV12-4 to TRBJ2-3; 8 positions match TRBD1. The CDR3 runs 18 residues. J lost 0 bases, V lost 7 bases, and 15 bases had no gene match. Written as DNA, the CDR3 is TGTGCCAGCATTGGGCAGGGGGCAACCCTTACTAGCACAGATACGCAGTATTTT. Its protein product is CASIGQGATLTSTDTQYF.

This chain's CDR3 is CASSYARDRGDYGYTF. As DNA, the CDR3 is TGTGCCAGCAGTTATGCCCGGGACAGGGGGGACTATGGCTACACCTTC. This rearrangement joins TRBV6-2 or TRBV6-3 to TRBJ1-2; 11 bases match TRBD1. The J segment lost 3 bases and the V segment lost 3 bases, leaving 6 bases of the junction unmatched. This CDR3 spans 16 amino acids. Germline CDR1 reads MNHEY; CDR2 reads SVGEGT.

This clonotype showed up just a few times. The chain recombines TRBV7-9 with TRBJ2-5; D perhaps matches TRBD1 (5 bases). Deletions cut 5 bases from V and 4 bases from J, with 14 bases between. CDR3 length: 14 residues. Germline V lookup: CDR1 SEHNR, CDR2 FQNEAQ (reference sequence). CDR3 in DNA: TGTGCCAGCAGCAAACAGGACGCTCGAGAGACCCAGTACTTC. It yields the protein CASSKQDARETQYF.

This clonotype was recorded a few times. The rearrangement uses TRBV7-6 and TRBJ2-1; TRBD1 is a possible D gene (6 bases). Germline loops: CDR1 SGHVS, CDR2 FNYEAQ. The CDR3 spans 16 residues. Trimming removed 4 bases at V and 0 bases at J, with 13 bases between. CDR3 sequence reads: CASSSLQGSSYNEQFF. Here the CDR3 DNA reads TGTGCCAGCAGCTCACTACAGGGCAGCTCCTACAATGAGCAGTTCTTC.

This rearrangement joins TRBV9 to TRBJ2-7, with D perhaps TRBD1 (5 bases). V shed 4 bases and J shed 0 bases, with 14 bases lying between them. Germline V gene sequence: CDR1 SGDLS, CDR2 YYNGEE. The CDR3 extends over 15 amino acids. The CDR3 DNA sequence: TGTGCCAGCAGCCCAGGGCAGGGCTACTCCTACGAGCAGTACTTC. This codes for CASSPGQGYSYEQYF.

The rearrangement uses TRBV29-1 and TRBJ2-3; TRBD2 is a possible D gene (5 bases). The CDR3 sequence is 13 residues long. V lost 7 bases and J lost 0, with 11 bases in between. Germline-derived CDR1 and CDR2 are SQVTM and ANQGSEA. As DNA, the CDR3 is TGCAGCGGAGGGCCTACTAGCACAGATACGCAGTATTTT. Residues: CSGGPTSTDTQYF.

In its sample, this clonotype was seen a few times. The genes are TRBV29-1 and TRBJ1-2; TRBD1 matches 11 bases. The germline V gene encodes CDR1 SQVTM and CDR2 ANQGSEA. V lost 4 bases, J lost 6 bases, and 1 base stayed unmatched. The CDR3 is 12 amino acids. CDR3 nucleotide sequence: TGCAGCGTTGGGACAGGGGGCGATGGCTACACCTTC. Protein: CSVGTGGDGYTF.

This clonotype came up a few times. The V gene is TRBV20-1, the J gene TRBJ2-7; 12 nucleotides line up with TRBD2. The CDR3 is 15 amino acids. Germline lookup yields CDR1 DFQATT and CDR2 SNEGSKA (reference sequence). The V gene end was trimmed by 5 bases and the J gene end by 4 bases; junction bases not matched to a gene: 9. CDR3 nucleotides: TGCAGTGCTGTCGGACTAGCGGGGCGCACTTACGAGCAGTACTTC. Its protein is CSAVGLAGRTYEQYF.

There are many counts of this clonotype. The chain combines TRBV10-3 with TRBJ1-1, with 7 bases lining up with TRBD1. From germline, CDR1 is ENHRY and CDR2 SYGVKD. Trimming took 6 bases from V and 0 from J; bases not matched to a gene: 4. This CDR3 region has 14 residues. In nucleotides, the CDR3 is TGTGCCATCAGCCGCGGGACAGTGAACACTGAAGCTTTCTTT. This codes for CAISRGTVNTEAFF.

This clonotype was observed a few times. This rearrangement joins TRBV20-1 to TRBJ2-5; 9 bases are a match to TRBD2. The CDR3 is made up of 15 amino acids. CDR1 is DFQATT and CDR2 is SNEGSKA in the germline V gene (reference sequence). Losses at the gene ends were 0 bases for V and 3 bases for J; bases not matched to a gene: 5. The CDR3 sequence is CSARDLASGEETQYF. CDR3 DNA sequence: TGCAGTGCTAGAGATCTGGCTAGCGGGGAAGAGACCCAGTACTTC.

Only a few counts were recorded for this clonotype. The chain links TRBV9 to TRBJ1-1, with D possibly matching TRBD1 (5 bases). The germline V gene encodes CDR1 SGDLS and CDR2 YYNGEE. The length of the CDR3 is 13 residues. V dropped 6 bases and J dropped 8 bases, with 17 bases sitting between them. CDR3 sequence (DNA): TGTGCCAGCATCCCCATGACGGGGGGGGAAGCTTTCTTT. Protein sequence: CASIPMTGGEAFF.

The chain joins TRBV9 to TRBJ1-4, with unresolved D. Trimming removed 0 bases from V and 3 bases from J, with 6 bases in between. The CDR3 covers 14 residues. The germline V gene encodes CDR1 SGDLS and CDR2 YYNGEE. Written as DNA, the CDR3 is TGTGCCAGCAGCGTAGGTAGAGCTAATGAAAAACTGTTTTTT. It is translated as CASSVGRANEKLFF.

The chain links TRBV4-3 to TRBJ2-3, with 8 bases identical to TRBD2. The germline gives CDR1 LGHNA, CDR2 YSLEER. V trimming: 1 base; J trimming: 0 bases; junction bases outside the gene matches: 12. The CDR3 extends over 19 amino acids. The CDR3 sequence: CASSQAPGGPEISTDTQYF. CDR3 in DNA: TGCGCCAGCAGCCAAGCCCCGGGGGGGCCGGAAATAAGCACAGATACGCAGTATTTT.